These 23 T cell receptor beta chains were sequenced from one sample in a study of beta chain features in type 1 diabetes. Sequencing targeted expressed TCRB transcripts, as all isolated RNA had been reverse transcribed. Measured with immunoSEQ multiplex PCR; TCRdb has only the in-frame clones, and not every one. Of more than 300,000 clones in the sample, about 10% were seen once. Regarding the study as a whole: Across all four CD4+ subsets, people with type 1 diabetes showed modestly shorter TCRB CDR3s.

Their specific antigens are unknown. Sequencing was done on a sample of central memory CD4+ T cells from blood. These receptors all stem from a man aged 25 to 45 with type 1 diabetes.

The gene calls are TRBV5-4 and TRBJ1-1; 9 bases are shared with TRBD1. Germline CDR1 is SGHNT and CDR2 is YYREEE (reference sequence). Unmatched junction bases numbered 6, after V lost 4 bases and J lost 8 bases. The CDR3 totals 13 residues. CDR3 region: CASSPGQGGEAFF. In DNA, the CDR3 is TGTGCCAGCAGCCCGGGACAGGGAGGGGAAGCTTTCTTT.

The sample holds a few counts of this clone. CDR3 nucleotides: TGTGCCAGCAGCGAGACGCAAGAGACCCAGTACTTC. This gives the protein CASSETQETQYF. V is TRBV5-6 and J is TRBJ2-5; D gene ambiguous. The germline V gene encodes CDR1 SGHDT and CDR2 YYEEEE. This CDR3 spans 12 amino acids. Trimming took 4 bases from V and 2 from J, leaving 6 bases between them.

The chain links TRBV7-2 to TRBJ2-1; 7 positions agree with TRBD1. V was clipped by 5 bases and J by 6 bases; unmatched bases: 7. The CDR3 contains 14 residues. Germline CDR1 reads SGHTA; CDR2 reads FQGNSA. In nucleotides, the CDR3 is TGTGCCAGCAGCCCACAGACAGGGCTCAATGAGCAGTTCTTC. This sequence encodes CASSPQTGLNEQFF.

This chain links TRBV7-8 with TRBJ2-3; D possibly uses TRBD1 or TRBD2 (5 bases each). This CDR3 comprises 16 residues. V lost 2 bases, J lost 4 bases, and 16 bases lay in between. Germline V gives CDR1 SGHVS, CDR2 FQNEAQ. The CDR3 nucleotides are TGTGCCAGCAGCTTATCCCCAGCAGGGACGGCAGATACGCAGTATTTT. Translation gives CASSLSPAGTADTQYF.

The chain is built from TRBV7-9 and TRBJ1-2, with unresolved D. Trimming removed 5 bases at V and 2 bases at J, with 6 bases between. This CDR3 spans 12 amino acids. The V gene's germline CDR1 is SEHNR and CDR2 FQNEAQ (reference sequence). CDR3 protein: CASSAENYGYTF. The CDR3 region has the DNA TGTGCCAGCAGCGCGGAAAACTATGGCTACACCTTC.

This clone came up many times. The J gene is TRBJ1-1, the V gene TRBV10-3; tentatively, D is TRBD1 (5 bases). CDR1 and CDR2 from the germline V gene are ENHRY and SYGVKD. CDR3 length: 13 residues. V was clipped by 8 bases and J by 1 base, with 11 bases between them. In DNA form, the CDR3 reads TGTGCCATCGGCCCAGGGAGGAACACTGAAGCTTTCTTT. It specifies CAIGPGRNTEAFF.

V is TRBV5-6 and J is TRBJ2-3; no definite D call. V lost 4 bases to trimming and J lost 3 bases, with 6 bases between them. The V gene's germline CDR1 is SGHDT and CDR2 YYEEEE. This CDR3 is built from 12 residues. The CDR3 sequence is CASSLDTDTQYF. The CDR3 DNA follows: TGTGCCAGCAGCCTAGATACAGATACGCAGTATTTT. The full variable domain, in which reference TRBV5-6 and TRBJ2-3 provide the parts outside the CDR3, is DAGVTQSPTHLIKTRGQQVTLRCSPKSGHDTVSWYQQALGQGPQFIFQYYEEEERQRGNFPDRFSGHQFPNYSSELNVNALLLGDSALYLCASSLDTDTQYFGPGTRLTVL.

This clone has just a few counts. V and J are TRBV5-4 and TRBJ1-1, with 10 bases fitting TRBD1. Losses at the gene ends were 3 bases for V and 4 bases for J; bases not matched to a gene: 3. The length of the CDR3 is 14 residues. In germline, CDR1 is SGHNT, CDR2 YYREEE (reference sequence). For the CDR3, the DNA is TGTGCCAGCAGCTGGGACAGGGGCAGCACTGAAGCTTTCTTT. Encoded protein: CASSWDRGSTEAFF.

This chain uses TRBV14 with TRBJ2-3; 9 bases are a match to TRBD2. This CDR3 contains 15 residues. The V and J ends lost 1 base and 8 bases, in that order; junction bases with no gene match: 7. The germline V gene encodes CDR1 SGHDN and CDR2 FVKESK. CDR3 bases: TGTGCCAGCAGCCAAGTCAGCGGGAGGTTAGGTACGCAGTATTTT. Its protein is CASSQVSGRLGTQYF. The whole variable domain, filled in from reference TRBV14 and TRBJ2-3, reads EAGVTQFPSHSVIEKGQTVTLRCDPISGHDNLYWYRRVMGKEIKFLLHFVKESKQDESGMPNNRFLAERTGGTYSTLKVQPAELEDSGVYFCASSQVSGRLGTQYFGPGTRLTVL.

This clone has a handful of counts. This chain connects TRBV7-9 to TRBJ2-7; no clear D gene. Looked up from germline, CDR1 is SEHNR and CDR2 is FQNEAQ (reference sequence). The CDR3 extends over 13 amino acids. V was trimmed by 1 base and J by 6 bases, leaving 10 bases between them. CDR3 sequence reads: CASSLGQVGEQYF. The CDR3 DNA is TGTGCCAGCAGCTTAGGGCAGGTTGGCGAGCAGTACTTC.

This clone was observed many times. The J gene is TRBJ2-3, the V gene TRBV5-4; D gene uncertain. The CDR3 has 14 amino acids. Germline CDR1 is SGHNT and CDR2 is YYREEE (reference sequence). Trimming removed 1 base from V and 1 base from J, with 7 bases in between. The CDR3 loop is CASSLTSRTDTQYF. CDR3 bases: TGTGCCAGCAGCTTGACAAGTCGCACAGATACGCAGTATTTT.

The rearrangement joins TRBV19 to TRBJ2-7, with TRBD2 identical over 11 bases. The junction had 11 bases not matched to a gene; V was cut back by 9 bases and J by 4 bases. Germline CDR1 LNHDA, CDR2 SQIVND (reference sequence). The CDR3 covers 15 residues. This CDR3 reads CASSLRSSGRYEQYF. The CDR3 DNA follows: TGTGCCAGCAGCTTACGGTCTAGCGGGAGGTACGAGCAGTACTTC.

The chain recombines TRBV25-1 with TRBJ2-1, with no clear D. There are 15 residues in the CDR3. From germline, CDR1 is MGHDK and CDR2 SYGVNS. V was cut by 1 base and J by 5 bases, with 12 bases left in between. In nucleotides, the CDR3 is TGTGCCAGCAGTGAATTGAGACCGATCGACAATGAGCAGTTCTTC. It encodes CASSELRPIDNEQFF.

The gene calls are TRBV6-1 and TRBJ2-5; TRBD1 matches 11 bases. Germline V gene sequence: CDR1 MNHNS, CDR2 SASEGT. Unmatched junction bases numbered 6, after V lost 5 bases and J lost 4 bases. This CDR3 is 15 amino acids long. The CDR3 reads CASSSGQGVRETQYF. The CDR3 DNA is TGTGCCAGCAGTTCGGGACAGGGGGTGAGAGAGACCCAGTACTTC.

This clone was picked up a small number of times. The chain employs TRBV7-9 and TRBJ1-5, with D perhaps matching TRBD1 (5 bases). V dropped 1 base and J dropped 7 bases, with 14 bases sitting between them. The length of the CDR3 is 15 residues. Per the germline V gene, CDR1 is SEHNR and CDR2 is FQNEAQ (reference sequence). The CDR3 coding sequence is TGTGCCAGCAGCTTAGGAGGCAGGGTAGGCCAGCCCCAGCATTTT. Amino acids: CASSLGGRVGQPQHF. Variable domain in full (rest from reference TRBV7-9 and TRBJ1-5): DTGVSQNPRHKITKRGQNVTFRCDPISEHNRLYWYRQTLGQGPEFLTYFQNEAQLEKSRLLSDRFSAERPKGSFSTLEIQRTEQGDSAMYLCASSLGGRVGQPQHFGDGTRLSIL.

This clone was found many times. V is TRBV11-2 and J is TRBJ2-2, with a possible D match to TRBD1 (5 bases). The CDR3 is 11 residues long. Trimming removed 4 bases at V and 13 bases at J, with 10 bases between. Germline V gene data show CDR1 as SGHAT and CDR2 as FQNNGV. The CDR3 DNA reads TGTGCCAGCAGCTCGTGGACACGGCTGTTTTTT. It yields the protein CASSSWTRLFF.

This clone was observed many times. This chain uses TRBV7-6 with TRBJ2-6; D gene uncertain. CDR3 length: 15 residues. Germline CDR1 and CDR2: SGHVS and FNYEAQ. V shed 4 bases and J shed 0 bases, with 7 bases lying between them. The CDR3 spells CASSWIHSGANVLTF. In DNA, the CDR3 is TGTGCCAGCAGCTGGATACACTCTGGGGCCAACGTCCTGACTTTC.

This clone has just a few counts. This chain links TRBV7-3 with TRBJ2-5; the match to TRBD1 covers 12 bases. Germline V gene lookup returns CDR1 SGHTA and CDR2 FQGTGA. The CDR3 sequence is 17 residues long. Trimming removed 4 bases from V and 5 bases from J; junction bases left unmatched: 11. The CDR3 DNA reads as TGTGCCAGCAGCTCATCGGGACAGGGGGCCCTCGGGGAGACCCAGTACTTC. As protein: CASSSSGQGALGETQYF.

This clone was picked up a small number of times. This chain connects TRBV11-2 to TRBJ1-3; TRBD1 agrees at 7 bases. Unmatched junction bases numbered 6, after V lost 7 bases and J lost 0 bases. Germline CDR1 SGHAT, CDR2 FQNNGV. The CDR3 loop spans 15 amino acids. CDR3 in amino acids: CASTKTGNSGNTIYF. The CDR3 region has the DNA TGTGCCAGCACCAAGACAGGGAACTCTGGAAACACCATATATTTT.

This clone has a handful of counts. The rearrangement uses TRBV7-2 and TRBJ1-1, with a tentative D call TRBD1 (5 bases). The CDR3 length is 14 residues. CDR1 is SGHTA and CDR2 is FQGNSA in the germline V gene. Trimming removed 7 bases from V and 0 bases from J, with 12 bases in between. The CDR3 nucleotides read TGTGCCAGCATCTGGGGGGTCATGAACACTGAAGCTTTCTTT. Protein sequence: CASIWGVMNTEAFF. Filled out from reference TRBV7-2 and TRBJ1-1, the complete variable domain reads GAGVSQSPSNKVTEKGKDVELRCDPISGHTALYWYRQSLGQGLEFLIYFQGNSAPDKSGLPSDRFSAERTGGSVSTLTIQRTQQEDSAVYLCASIWGVMNTEAFFGQGTRLTVV.

This clone was seen just once. The rearrangement links TRBV7-2 to TRBJ2-4; D might be TRBD1 (6 bases). V lost 6 bases and J lost 11, with 20 bases in between. CDR1 is SGHTA, CDR2 FQGNSA, per germline. CDR3 size: 14 residues. In DNA form, the CDR3 reads TGTGCCAGCAGTTTTAACAGGGAATCAATCCTTCAGTACTTC. This translates into CASSFNRESILQYF.

The chain recombines TRBV28 with TRBJ2-1; TRBD2 matches 14 bases. From germline, CDR1 is MDHEN and CDR2 SYDVKM. The CDR3 has 22 residues. V lost 5 bases and J lost 3; bases outside the gene matches: 21. The CDR3 DNA reads TGTGCCAGCAGTCCCGAATACAGACTAGCGGGAGGGCCAAACCCACTCTACAATGAGCAGTTCTTC. Protein product: CASSPEYRLAGGPNPLYNEQFF.

The sample holds a few counts of this clone. The rearrangement links TRBV4-3 to TRBJ2-1, with TRBD1 identical over 9 bases. CDR1 is LGHNA and CDR2 is YSLEER in the germline V gene. Unmatched junction bases numbered 12, after V lost 0 bases and J lost 3 bases. This CDR3 is 19 amino acids long. This chain's CDR3 is CASSQDIPRGQGIYNEQFF. CDR3 in DNA: TGCGCCAGCAGCCAAGATATACCCCGGGGACAGGGTATCTACAATGAGCAGTTCTTC.